These 18 T cell receptor beta chains came from one sample sequenced in a study of tumor-infiltrating T cells and Merkel cell polyomavirus. Background on the study: The study examined CD8+ T cells specific for the Merkel cell polyomavirus KLL epitope.

Only in-frame clones appear in the TCRdb table, and some are missing; sequencing was by immunoSEQ multiplex PCR. The sample consists of roughly 3,000 clones, about 83% of them appearing once. All patients' tumors stained robustly positive for Merkel cell polyomavirus Large T antigen by immunohistochemistry. Sample: tumor tissue. The receptors come from a man aged 45-60 years with Merkel cell carcinoma.

The V gene is TRBV15, the J gene TRBJ1-2; TRBD1 agrees at 7 bases. This CDR3 is built from 15 residues. Germline V gene lookup returns CDR1 LNHNV and CDR2 YYDKDF (reference sequence). The junction had 9 bases not matched to a gene; V was cut back by 1 base and J by 7 bases. The CDR3 loop is CATSRAGTDLPGYTF. Written as DNA, the CDR3 is TGTGCCACCAGCAGAGCCGGGACAGACCTGCCTGGCTACACCTTC. Looking up the rest from reference TRBV15 and TRBJ1-2 gives the full variable domain: DAMVIQNPRYQVTQFGKPVTLSCSQTLNHNVMYWYQQKSSQAPKLLFHYYDKDFNNEADTPDNFQSRRPNTSFCFLDIRSPGLGDTAMYLCATSRAGTDLPGYTFGSGTRLTVV.

As concerns this clone: The junction departs from the called germline gene at one end, perhaps through a read error. The chain couples TRBV19 to TRBJ1-6, with 7 bases lining up with TRBD1. This CDR3 is 16 amino acids long. Germline V lookup: CDR1 LNHDA, CDR2 SQIVND (reference sequence). The CDR3 here is CASSIARQGLNSLLHF. Written as DNA, the CDR3 is TGTGCCAGTAGTATAGCCAGACAGGGATTGAATTCACTCCTCCACTTT.

The V gene is TRBV13, the J gene TRBJ2-5, with D tentatively TRBD1 (5 bases). CDR3 length equals 18 residues. Per germline, CDR1 PRHDT and CDR2 FYEKMQ (reference sequence). The germline V and J ends were trimmed by 2 bases and 5 bases, with 24 bases remaining between them. The CDR3 DNA reads TGTGCCAGCAGCTTAAGGTCTAAGGAACAGGCAGGGTGGGAGACCCAGTACTTC. Translated, it gives CASSLRSKEQAGWETQYF.

This chain joins TRBV4-1 and TRBJ1-4, with D possibly matching TRBD1 (5 bases). Germline V gene data show CDR1 as MGHRA and CDR2 as YSYEKL. Between the trimmed V and J ends, which lost 3 bases and 7 bases, there was a span of 9 bases. This CDR3 comprises 13 residues. CDR3 in DNA: TGCGCCAGCAGCCATGACAGTTTTGAAAAACTGTTTTTT. It is translated as CASSHDSFEKLFF.

This chain links TRBV6-1 with TRBJ1-2; TRBD1 agrees at 8 bases. Germline-derived CDR1 and CDR2 are MNHNS and SASEGT. The CDR3 is 15 residues long. J gave up 1 base and V 2 bases, and 3 bases lay outside the gene matches. CDR3 sequence: CASSEWTGSNYGYTF. The CDR3 DNA follows: TGTGCCAGCAGTGAATGGACAGGGAGTAACTATGGCTACACCTTC.

The V call is TRBV7-2, the J call TRBJ2-6, with a tentative D call TRBD1 (6 bases). V lost 7 bases and J lost 0, with 13 bases in between. The CDR3 loop spans 16 amino acids. Germline assignment: CDR1 SGHTA and CDR2 FQGNSA. The CDR3 here is CASNVDRSSGANVLTF. In DNA form, the CDR3 reads TGTGCCAGCAACGTAGACAGGAGCTCTGGGGCCAACGTCCTGACTTTC. The complete variable domain, with remaining parts taken from reference TRBV7-2 and TRBJ2-6, reads GAGVSQSPSNKVTEKGKDVELRCDPISGHTALYWYRQSLGQGLEFLIYFQGNSAPDKSGLPSDRFSAERTGGSVSTLTIQRTQQEDSAVYLCASNVDRSSGANVLTFGAGSRLTVL.

The genes are TRBV15 and TRBJ2-3, with TRBD1 matching over 8 bases. The ends lost 0 bases at V and 0 bases at J; junction bases unmatched: 2. There are 16 residues in the CDR3. Germline V lookup: CDR1 LNHNV, CDR2 YYDKDF (reference sequence). The CDR3 here is CATSREGTGSTDTQYF. The CDR3 region has the DNA TGTGCCACCAGCAGAGAAGGGACAGGTAGCACAGATACGCAGTATTTT.

This clone was seen a few times. This chain uses TRBV7-9 with TRBJ2-7, with D tentatively TRBD2 (5 bases). Germline-derived CDR1 and CDR2 are SEHNR and FQNEAQ (reference sequence). CDR3 length: 12 residues. The V and J ends lost 5 bases and 2 bases respectively, with 7 bases between them. CDR3 residues: CASSMTTYEQYV. The CDR3 region has the DNA TGTGCCAGCAGCATGACTACCTACGAGCAGTACGTC.

The chain links TRBV2 to TRBJ1-1; D perhaps matches TRBD1 (5 bases). The V and J ends lost 6 bases and 1 base respectively, with 9 bases between them. The germline CDR1 and CDR2 sequences are SNHLY and FYNNEI. The CDR3 totals 13 residues. The CDR3 protein is CASSGDSNTEAFF. The DNA of the CDR3 is TGTGCCAGCAGCGGGGACTCGAACACTGAAGCTTTCTTT.

V gene TRBV15 combines with J gene TRBJ1-2; D may be TRBD1 (6 bases). Trimming took 3 bases from V and 0 from J, leaving 11 bases between them. From germline, CDR1 is LNHNV and CDR2 YYDKDF (reference sequence). This CDR3 is built from 15 residues. In nucleotides, the CDR3 is TGTGCCACCAGCAGTAGGCGGACAGCTAACTATGGCTACACCTTC. It encodes CATSSRRTANYGYTF.

The V call is TRBV18, the J call TRBJ1-1; perhaps TRBD1 as D (5 bases). Deletions cut 7 bases from V and 6 bases from J, with 15 bases between. The germline gives CDR1 KGHSH, CDR2 LQKENI. This CDR3 has 13 amino acids. The CDR3 nucleotides read TGTGCCAGCTGCGGGGGATTGGGAGCTGAAGCTTTCTTT. It encodes CASCGGLGAEAFF.

This sequence joins TRBV5-1 and TRBJ2-5; a possible D gene is TRBD1 (5 bases). CDR3 size: 13 residues. Trimming removed 4 bases from V and 4 bases from J, with 11 bases in between. The germline CDR1 and CDR2 sequences are SGHRS and YFSETQ. Here the CDR3 reads CASSNQGSETQYF. The CDR3 bases are TGCGCCAGCAGCAACCAGGGCTCAGAGACCCAGTACTTC.

CDR3 sequence reads: CSVDGTGPRTYEQYF. Here the CDR3 DNA reads TGCAGCGTTGACGGGACAGGGCCCCGAACCTACGAGCAGTACTTC. The chain employs TRBV29-1 and TRBJ2-7, with 9 positions matching TRBD1. Germline CDR1 reads SQVTM; CDR2 reads ANQGSEA. This CDR3 comprises 15 residues. The V segment lost 3 bases and the J segment 2 bases; nucleotides outside the gene matches: 8.

The rearrangement joins TRBV6-5 to TRBJ1-4, with TRBD1 matching 9 bases. Unmatched junction bases numbered 7, after V lost 6 bases and J lost 8 bases. Germline loops: CDR1 MNHEY, CDR2 SVGAGI. The CDR3 consists of 14 residues. CDR3 coding DNA: TGTGCCAGCAGCCCAACAGGGGGCAGGGAAAAACTGTTTTTT. The encoded protein is CASSPTGGREKLFF.

This chain uses TRBV19 with TRBJ1-1; perhaps TRBD1 as D (6 bases). V was trimmed by 6 bases and J by 0 bases, leaving 11 bases between them. Germline V gene data show CDR1 as LNHDA and CDR2 as SQIVND (reference sequence). The CDR3 is 14 residues long. In DNA form, the CDR3 reads TGTGCCAGTAGGCTCGGACAGATGAACACTGAAGCTTTCTTT. Translating it yields CASRLGQMNTEAFF.

The chain couples TRBV5-4 to TRBJ2-3, with D maybe TRBD2 (6 bases). The CDR3 runs to 14 residues. Looked up from germline, CDR1 is SGHNT and CDR2 is YYREEE (reference sequence). The ends were cut back, 5 bases at V and 2 bases at J, with 12 bases in the middle. DNA for the CDR3: TGTGCCAGCAGATGGGACTCCGCCACAGATACGCAGTATTTT. It codes for CASRWDSATDTQYF.

The V call is TRBV10-3, the J call TRBJ2-7; 9 bases map to TRBD1. CDR3 size: 15 residues. Trimming took 6 bases from V and 1 from J; bases not matched to a gene: 7. Germline CDR1 is ENHRY and CDR2 is SYGVKD. The CDR3 protein is CAIRAGQGGSYEQYV. In nucleotides, the CDR3 is TGTGCCATCAGAGCGGGACAGGGTGGGTCCTACGAGCAGTACGTC.

V and J are TRBV9 and TRBJ1-2; possibly TRBD1 for D (6 bases). The germline V and J ends were trimmed by 2 bases and 5 bases, with 10 bases remaining between them. Germline-derived CDR1 and CDR2 are SGDLS and YYNGEE. The CDR3 covers 13 residues. CDR3 region: CASSVGQKYGYTF. The CDR3 region has the DNA TGTGCCAGCAGCGTCGGACAGAAGTATGGCTACACCTTC.